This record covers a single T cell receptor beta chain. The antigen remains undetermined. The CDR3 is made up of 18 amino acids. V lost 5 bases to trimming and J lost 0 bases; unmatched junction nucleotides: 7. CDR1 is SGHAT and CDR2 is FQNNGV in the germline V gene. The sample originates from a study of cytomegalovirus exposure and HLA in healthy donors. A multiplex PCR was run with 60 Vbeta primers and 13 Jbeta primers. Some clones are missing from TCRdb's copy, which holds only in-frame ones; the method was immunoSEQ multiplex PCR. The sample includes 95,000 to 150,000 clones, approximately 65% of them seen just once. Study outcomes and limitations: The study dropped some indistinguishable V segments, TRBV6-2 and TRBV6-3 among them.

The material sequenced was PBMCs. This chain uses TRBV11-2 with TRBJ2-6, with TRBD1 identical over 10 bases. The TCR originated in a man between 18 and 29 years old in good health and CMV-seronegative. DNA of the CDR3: TGTGCCAGCAGCGCGAGGACAGGGGGGGGCTCTGGGGCCAACGTCCTGACTTTC. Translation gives CASSARTGGGSGANVLTF.